Sequencing of this TCR beta chain was carried out in a study of CD4 and CD8 cells across lung adenocarcinoma regions. Each CDR3 protein gets one entry after TCRdb re-called the PCR reads with MiXCR. The sample shows about 25,000 distinct CDR3 sequences, 53% of them seen only once. V lost 1 base to trimming and J lost 5 bases, with 17 bases between them. Germline values: CDR1 MGHRA, CDR2 YSYEKL. The CDR3 covers 16 residues. This clonotype is termed medium-sized. Localized lung adenocarcinoma, a non-small cell lung cancer, affected the donors. Sequenced material: CD8+ T cells from the center of a lung tumor. The receptor comes from a male donor with lung adenocarcinoma. The CD4 and CD8 labels of this study may be unreliable. The gene calls are TRBV4-1 and TRBJ2-5; tentatively, D is TRBD1 (5 bases). CDR3 protein: CASSQVPGMVVETQYF. CDR3 sequence (DNA): TGCGCCAGCAGCCAAGTCCCAGGGATGGTAGTTGAGACCCAGTACTTC.